The table lists the clone carrying this TCR beta chain with a few counts. The antigen is unknown. The investigators amplified TCR beta CDR3 regions from RNA transcripts. When the TCR CDR3 underwent first-round RT-PCR, the HTBI primer set was used. A single record per CDR3 protein comes from TCRdb applying MiXCR to the multiplex PCR reads. The sample yields fewer than 550,000 distinct CDR3 sequences, approximately 25% seen once. The CDR3 runs 15 residues. V was shortened by 1 base and J by 1 base, with 8 bases between the two germline ends. This sample is part of a study of T cells in Graves' hyperthyroidism and ophthalmopathy. Study-wide findings and caveats: Using 13 V-J features, a model discriminated ophthalmopathy from stable hyperthyroidism. Most thyroid clonotypes expanded above 0.001 were also detected in blood.

The clonotype was recovered from a woman younger than 45 with Graves' ophthalmopathy. Sequenced sample: blood. This sequence joins TRBV12-3 or TRBV12-4 and TRBJ1-3; D ambiguous. The DNA for the CDR3 is TGTGCCAGCAGTTTAGGGGTACATTCTGGAAACACCATATATTTT. Translating it yields CASSLGVHSGNTIYF.